This section outlines one TCR beta chain sequence together with its context. Its target is not known. The source of the sample is a study of somatic mutations in cytotoxic T cells in rheumatoid arthritis. Study-level information: Flow sorting yielded some V beta antibody-stained T-cell populations at nearly 100% purity, among them V beta1+ cells sequenced for TCRB. Study-wide points: Significant differences in CD8+ T-cell clonality were not found between rheumatoid arthritis patients and healthy controls (age-matched). For about an eighth of the roughly 65 patients, a single CD8+ clone accounted for more than 20% of CD8+ cells. Rheumatoid arthritis patients, but not healthy controls, exhibited increasing CD8+ clonality with age.

Sequencing used immunoSEQ multiplex PCR; TCRdb keeps in-frame clones, though not all of them. The data show about 13,000 clones, 65% to 85% seen once. V was shortened by 2 bases and J by 6 bases, with 15 bases between the two germline ends. Germline V gives CDR1 SGHDT, CDR2 YYEEEE. The CDR3 has 14 residues. The clonotype was recovered from an adult with rheumatoid arthritis. Sequenced: CD8+ T cells sorted from blood. J is TRBJ2-7 and V is TRBV5-6; D possibly matches TRBD1 or TRBD2 (6 bases each). The CDR3: CASSFRGRRGEQYF. The CDR3 coding sequence is TGTGCCAGCAGCTTTCGGGGGCGCCGCGGCGAGCAGTACTTC.